This is a list of T cell receptor beta chains from one sample in a study of T-cell memory formation after mild COVID-19. MiXCR, run by TCRdb on the 5' RACE reads, gives a single entry per CDR3 protein. The sample consists of approximately 100,000 distinct CDR3 sequences, more than 9.5% of them appearing once. The sequencing input was PBMCs or a T cell subset sorted from them (not recorded which). The source of these receptors is a man aged 18 to 30 who had mild COVID-19 (a few samples of this study predate the infection). Cell type and time point are not known. The CDR3 runs from the conserved cysteine through the conserved F or W. The order of the fields is CDR3 protein, CDR3 DNA, J gene, clone size, V gene, D gene. D genes are given only for firm matches. Rows give clone size only sometimes, using once, few, many, or a class for an expanded clone.

CDR3aa: CASSYGVGTYEQYF
CDR3nt: TGTGCCAGCAGTTACGGGGTAGGAACCTACGAGCAGTACTTC
j_gene: TRBJ2-7
abundance: NA
v_gene: TRBV6-5
d_gene: NA

CDR3aa: CASSVPGGENTEAFF
CDR3nt: TGCGCCAGCAGCGTCCCGGGGGGAGAGAACACTGAAGCTTTCTTT
j_gene: TRBJ1-1
abundance: few
v_gene: TRBV4-1
d_gene: NA

CDR3aa: CASSSSGRGPYNEQFF
CDR3nt: TGTGCCAGCAGCTCGTCGGGGCGGGGCCCCTACAATGAGCAGTTCTTC
j_gene: TRBJ2-1
abundance: NA
v_gene: TRBV7-9
d_gene: NA

CDR3aa: CASSLQRGGLETQYF
CDR3nt: TGTGCCAGCAGTTTACAGCGGGGGGGCCTGGAGACCCAGTACTTC
j_gene: TRBJ2-5
abundance: NA
v_gene: TRBV27
d_gene: TRBD2

CDR3aa: CRIYSNQPQHF
CDR3nt: TGCAGGATATATAGCAATCAGCCCCAGCATTTT
j_gene: TRBJ1-5
abundance: NA
v_gene: TRBV20-1
d_gene: NA

CDR3aa: CASKQSGTTTHNEQFF
CDR3nt: TGTGCCAGCAAGCAAAGCGGAACCACGACGCACAATGAGCAGTTCTTC
j_gene: TRBJ2-1
abundance: NA
v_gene: TRBV11-3
d_gene: NA

CDR3aa: CASLTVGGAYEQYF
CDR3nt: TGTGCCAGCCTTACCGTAGGGGGCGCGTACGAGCAGTACTTC
j_gene: TRBJ2-7
abundance: NA
v_gene: TRBV2
d_gene: TRBD1

CDR3aa: CASSSTSTGPHEQYF
CDR3nt: TGCGCCAGCAGCTCTACTTCTACAGGGCCCCACGAGCAGTACTTC
j_gene: TRBJ2-7
abundance: NA
v_gene: TRBV5-1
d_gene: NA

CDR3aa: CASSGGGGNQPQHF
CDR3nt: TGTGCCAGCAGCGGGGGTGGGGGCAATCAGCCCCAGCATTTT
j_gene: TRBJ1-5
abundance: few
v_gene: TRBV11-2
d_gene: NA

CDR3aa: CASSQGGGGSYNEQFF
CDR3nt: TGCGCCAGCAGCCAAGGGGGAGGGGGCTCCTACAATGAGCAGTTCTTC
j_gene: TRBJ2-1
abundance: few
v_gene: TRBV4-3
d_gene: NA

CDR3aa: CSARTGTYEQYF
CDR3nt: TGCAGTGCTAGGACAGGGACCTACGAGCAGTACTTC
j_gene: TRBJ2-7
abundance: NA
v_gene: TRBV20-1
d_gene: TRBD1

CDR3aa: CASILSGGAGNEQFF
CDR3nt: TGTGCCAGCATCCTAAGCGGGGGGGCCGGAAATGAGCAGTTCTTC
j_gene: TRBJ2-1
abundance: many
v_gene: TRBV7-2
d_gene: TRBD2

CDR3aa: CASSLPLGETQYF
CDR3nt: TGTGCCAGCAGTTTGCCCCTCGGAGAGACCCAGTACTTC
j_gene: TRBJ2-5
abundance: NA
v_gene: TRBV12-3/TRBV12-4
d_gene: NA

CDR3aa: CASSPGRNQETQYF
CDR3nt: TGTGCCAGCAGTCCGGGACGTAACCAAGAGACCCAGTACTTC
j_gene: TRBJ2-5
abundance: few
v_gene: TRBV28
d_gene: NA

CDR3aa: CASSHAVRGTNEKLFF
CDR3nt: TGCGCCAGCAGCCATGCCGTTCGAGGAACTAATGAAAAACTGTTTTTT
j_gene: TRBJ1-4
abundance: few
v_gene: TRBV4-1
d_gene: NA

CDR3aa: CASSRRQPLSNQPQHF
CDR3nt: TGTGCCAGCAGTAGAAGGCAGCCCCTTTCTAATCAGCCCCAGCATTTT
j_gene: TRBJ1-5
abundance: many
v_gene: TRBV28
d_gene: NA

CDR3aa: CASDLGVRGHREQYF
CDR3nt: TGTGCCAGCGACCTGGGGGTTAGGGGCCATCGGGAGCAGTACTTC
j_gene: TRBJ2-7
abundance: NA
v_gene: TRBV2
d_gene: NA

CDR3aa: CASSPRGYSNQPQHF
CDR3nt: TGTGCCAGCAGTCCTCGGGGATATAGCAATCAGCCCCAGCATTTT
j_gene: TRBJ1-5
abundance: few
v_gene: TRBV12-3/TRBV12-4
d_gene: NA

CDR3aa: CASSFGGHEQYF
CDR3nt: TGTGCCAGCAGTTTTGGTGGCCACGAGCAGTACTTC
j_gene: TRBJ2-7
abundance: few
v_gene: TRBV27
d_gene: NA

CDR3aa: CASSGVGRSGGGYEQYF
CDR3nt: TGTGCCAGCAGTGGAGTTGGACGGAGTGGTGGGGGCTACGAGCAGTACTTC
j_gene: TRBJ2-7
abundance: few
v_gene: TRBV12-3/TRBV12-4
d_gene: NA

CDR3aa: CASSLPPEDTQYF
CDR3nt: TGTGCCAGCTCACTCCCTCCCGAGGATACGCAGTATTTT
j_gene: TRBJ2-3
abundance: NA
v_gene: TRBV18
d_gene: NA

CDR3aa: CASSPPPGGPGTQYF
CDR3nt: TGTGCCAGCAGCCCACCCCCCGGGGGGCCGGGTACGCAGTATTTT
j_gene: TRBJ2-3
abundance: NA
v_gene: TRBV4-2
d_gene: NA

CDR3aa: CASSRRQGAFETQYF
CDR3nt: TGTGCCAGCAGTCGCCGACAGGGAGCATTCGAGACCCAGTACTTC
j_gene: TRBJ2-5
abundance: few
v_gene: TRBV6-2/TRBV6-3
d_gene: TRBD1

CDR3aa: CASSPGSSYEQYF
CDR3nt: TGTGCCAGCTCACCCGGTAGCTCCTACGAGCAGTACTTC
j_gene: TRBJ2-7
abundance: NA
v_gene: TRBV18
d_gene: NA

CDR3aa: CASSDGAGGPGDTQYF
CDR3nt: TGTGCCAGCAGTGACGGGGCGGGGGGACCCGGAGATACGCAGTATTTT
j_gene: TRBJ2-3
abundance: many
v_gene: TRBV6-4
d_gene: TRBD2

CDR3aa: CSVESSSAGGDYEQYF
CDR3nt: TGCAGCGTTGAATCCTCGTCCGCAGGAGGTGACTACGAGCAGTACTTC
j_gene: TRBJ2-7
abundance: NA
v_gene: TRBV29-1
d_gene: NA

CDR3aa: CASSLSGQGSFNYGYTF
CDR3nt: TGTGCCAGCAGCTTGTCTGGCCAGGGGAGTTTTAACTATGGCTACACCTTC
j_gene: TRBJ1-2
abundance: NA
v_gene: TRBV5-6
d_gene: NA

CDR3aa: CASSLGTSGEQYF
CDR3nt: TGTGCCAGCAGTTTAGGGACTAGCGGGGAGCAGTATTTT
j_gene: TRBJ2-3
abundance: NA
v_gene: TRBV12-3/TRBV12-4
d_gene: TRBD2

CDR3aa: CASSQGPTDTQYF
CDR3nt: TGCGCCAGCAGCCAAGGGCCGACAGATACGCAGTATTTT
j_gene: TRBJ2-3
abundance: NA
v_gene: TRBV4-3
d_gene: NA

CDR3aa: CASSFGTPYNEQFF
CDR3nt: TGTGCCAGCAGCTTCGGGACACCTTACAATGAGCAGTTCTTC
j_gene: TRBJ2-1
abundance: few
v_gene: TRBV5-6
d_gene: NA

CDR3aa: CASSLLSSGGEKAFF
CDR3nt: TGTGCCAGCAGCTTACTGTCTTCCGGGGGGGAGAAAGCTTTCTTT
j_gene: TRBJ1-1
abundance: few
v_gene: TRBV7-9
d_gene: NA

CDR3aa: CASSPRGGVGETQYF
CDR3nt: TGTGCCAGCAGCCCCCGCGGGGGCGTGGGAGAGACCCAGTACTTC
j_gene: TRBJ2-5
abundance: NA
v_gene: TRBV7-3
d_gene: NA

CDR3aa: CSVFGRDNWTPDTQYF
CDR3nt: TGCAGTGTTTTTGGCAGGGACAATTGGACCCCCGATACGCAGTATTTT
j_gene: TRBJ2-3
abundance: NA
v_gene: TRBV20-1
d_gene: NA

CDR3aa: CSVSRNHEQFF
CDR3nt: TGCAGCGTTTCTCGCAACCATGAGCAGTTCTTC
j_gene: TRBJ2-1
abundance: few
v_gene: TRBV29-1
d_gene: NA

CDR3aa: CASSQSTANYGYTF
CDR3nt: TGCGCCAGCAGCCAGTCGACAGCTAACTATGGCTACACCTTC
j_gene: TRBJ1-2
abundance: NA
v_gene: TRBV4-1
d_gene: NA

CDR3aa: CASSLDEPTDNEQFF
CDR3nt: TGCGCCAGCAGCTTGGACGAGCCTACCGACAATGAGCAGTTCTTC
j_gene: TRBJ2-1
abundance: hyperexpanded
v_gene: TRBV5-1
d_gene: NA

CDR3aa: CSALSGSENQPQHF
CDR3nt: TGCAGTGCCCTTTCGGGCTCTGAAAATCAGCCCCAGCATTTT
j_gene: TRBJ1-5
abundance: many
v_gene: TRBV20-1
d_gene: NA

CDR3aa: CASSPDRATQYF
CDR3nt: TGTGCCAGCAGCCCGGACCGGGCTACGCAGTATTTT
j_gene: TRBJ2-3
abundance: few
v_gene: TRBV5-6
d_gene: NA

CDR3aa: CASSLAGGHNIQYF
CDR3nt: TGTGCCAGCAGCTTAGCGGGGGGCCACAACATTCAGTACTTC
j_gene: TRBJ2-4
abundance: NA
v_gene: TRBV7-9
d_gene: NA

CDR3aa: CASSQDPGLKYNEQFF
CDR3nt: TGCGCCAGCAGCCAGGACCCGGGACTGAAATACAATGAGCAGTTCTTC
j_gene: TRBJ2-1
abundance: few
v_gene: TRBV4-3
d_gene: NA

CDR3aa: CASSFEVGARDGYTF
CDR3nt: TGTGCCAGCAGCTTTGAGGTCGGGGCCCGAGATGGCTACACCTTC
j_gene: TRBJ1-2
abundance: NA
v_gene: TRBV5-6
d_gene: NA

CDR3aa: CASSNRRGSEQFF
CDR3nt: TGTGCCAGTAGCAATAGAAGGGGGAGTGAGCAGTTCTTC
j_gene: TRBJ2-1
abundance: NA
v_gene: TRBV19
d_gene: NA

CDR3aa: CASSLSWGMDQPQHF
CDR3nt: TGTGCCAGCAGTTTATCATGGGGTATGGATCAGCCCCAGCATTTT
j_gene: TRBJ1-5
abundance: few
v_gene: TRBV27
d_gene: NA

CDR3aa: CASSLGGSSYNEQFF
CDR3nt: TGTGCCAGCAGCTTGGGGGGGAGCTCCTACAATGAGCAGTTCTTC
j_gene: TRBJ2-1
abundance: many
v_gene: TRBV12-3/TRBV12-4
d_gene: TRBD2

CDR3aa: CASSQESRTGDNTEAFF
CDR3nt: TGCGCCAGCAGCCAAGAGTCCCGGACAGGCGATAACACTGAAGCTTTCTTT
j_gene: TRBJ1-1
abundance: many
v_gene: TRBV4-3
d_gene: TRBD1

CDR3aa: CASSFPSGGRDEQFF
CDR3nt: TGTGCCAGCAGCTTTCCTAGCGGGGGGCGGGATGAGCAGTTCTTC
j_gene: TRBJ2-1
abundance: NA
v_gene: TRBV5-5
d_gene: TRBD2

CDR3aa: CSVAKGEDIQYF
CDR3nt: TGCAGCGTTGCGAAAGGGGAGGACATTCAGTACTTC
j_gene: TRBJ2-4
abundance: NA
v_gene: TRBV29-1
d_gene: NA

CDR3aa: CASETGEAGYTF
CDR3nt: TGTGCCAGCGAGACAGGGGAGGCAGGCTACACCTTC
j_gene: TRBJ1-2
abundance: few
v_gene: TRBV6-2/TRBV6-3
d_gene: TRBD1

CDR3aa: CASSGDRGDEQFF
CDR3nt: TGTGCCAGTAGTGGGGACAGGGGCGATGAGCAGTTCTTC
j_gene: TRBJ2-1
abundance: few
v_gene: TRBV19
d_gene: TRBD1

CDR3aa: CSGLGLENTGELFF
CDR3nt: TGCAGCGGCCTGGGACTAGAAAACACCGGGGAGCTGTTTTTT
j_gene: TRBJ2-2
abundance: NA
v_gene: TRBV29-1
d_gene: TRBD2

CDR3aa: CASSRYRGSYGYTF
CDR3nt: TGTGCCAGCAGCCGATACAGGGGTAGCTATGGCTACACCTTC
j_gene: TRBJ1-2
abundance: many
v_gene: TRBV6-5
d_gene: TRBD1

CDR3aa: CASSYPGGTYEQYF
CDR3nt: TGTGCCAGCAGTTACCCGGGGGGCACCTACGAGCAGTACTTC
j_gene: TRBJ2-7
abundance: few
v_gene: TRBV7-8
d_gene: NA

CDR3aa: CASSLSPQGANQPQHF
CDR3nt: TGTGCCAGCAGTTTATCACCGCAGGGGGCGAATCAGCCCCAGCATTTT
j_gene: TRBJ1-5
abundance: NA
v_gene: TRBV27
d_gene: TRBD1